This is a list of T cell receptor beta chains from one sample in a study of beta chain features in type 1 diabetes. Libraries were prepared by immunoSEQ multiplex PCR; TCRdb keeps only in-frame clonotypes and omits some of them. The sample includes under 350,000 clones, roughly an eighth seen only once; the top ten take less than 0.02%. The sample consisted of naive CD4+ T cells from blood. The source is a young man with type 1 diabetes. The CDR3 runs from the conserved cysteine through the conserved F or W. D genes are given only for firm matches. Not every row has a clone size; where given, it reads once, few, many or a size class.

abundance: few
v_gene: TRBV7-2
d_gene: .
j_gene: TRBJ2-5
CDR3aa: CASSLAGVMETQYF
CDR3nt: TGTGCCAGCAGCTTAGCGGGAGTTATGGAGACCCAGTACTTC

abundance: .
v_gene: TRBV4-1
d_gene: .
j_gene: TRBJ2-2
CDR3aa: CASSQLDSSPGELFF
CDR3nt: TGCGCCAGCAGCCAACTGGACAGCTCCCCCGGGGAGCTGTTTTTT

abundance: .
v_gene: TRBV30
d_gene: .
j_gene: TRBJ1-2
CDR3aa: CAWSVWAYGYTF
CDR3nt: TGTGCCTGGAGTGTTTGGGCCTATGGCTACACCTTC

abundance: few
v_gene: TRBV4-2
d_gene: .
j_gene: TRBJ2-3
CDR3aa: CASSQGGGRSTDTQYF
CDR3nt: TGTGCCAGCAGCCAAGGAGGGGGTAGATCAACAGATACGCAGTATTTT

abundance: .
v_gene: TRBV28
d_gene: .
j_gene: TRBJ2-5
CDR3aa: CASSLGRVETQYF
CDR3nt: TGTGCCAGCAGTTTAGGCAGGGTCGAGACCCAGTACTTC

abundance: few
v_gene: TRBV28
d_gene: .
j_gene: TRBJ1-1
CDR3aa: CASSTTGIGNTEAFF
CDR3nt: TGTGCCAGCAGCACCACAGGGATTGGAAACACTGAAGCTTTCTTT

abundance: .
v_gene: TRBV5-1
d_gene: TRBD2
j_gene: TRBJ2-3
CDR3aa: CASSLGPSGTGDTQYF
CDR3nt: TGCGCCAGCAGCTTGGGGCCTAGCGGGACGGGAGATACGCAGTATTTT

abundance: .
v_gene: TRBV20-1
d_gene: .
j_gene: TRBJ2-5
CDR3aa: CSAGRQETQYF
CDR3nt: TGCAGTGCTGGGAGGCAAGAGACCCAGTACTTC

abundance: .
v_gene: TRBV4-2
d_gene: TRBD1
j_gene: TRBJ1-5
CDR3aa: CASSPSPTGWGPQHF
CDR3nt: TGTGCCAGCAGCCCCTCCCCGACAGGGTGGGGGCCCCAGCATTTT

abundance: few
v_gene: TRBV6-1
d_gene: .
j_gene: TRBJ1-5
CDR3aa: CASSDQGLSNQPQHF
CDR3nt: TGTGCCAGCAGTGACCAGGGGCTGAGCAATCAGCCCCAGCATTTT

abundance: .
v_gene: TRBV7-9
d_gene: .
j_gene: TRBJ1-3
CDR3aa: CASSLMPHRGNTIYF
CDR3nt: TGTGCCAGCAGCTTGATGCCCCACAGAGGAAACACCATATATTTT

abundance: few
v_gene: TRBV29-1
d_gene: .
j_gene: TRBJ2-3
CDR3aa: CSVRAGSTDTQYF
CDR3nt: TGCAGCGTGAGGGCCGGGTCCACAGATACGCAGTATTTT

abundance: few
v_gene: TRBV9
d_gene: .
j_gene: TRBJ2-1
CDR3aa: CASSVGTFSSYNEQFF
CDR3nt: TGTGCCAGCAGCGTCGGGACTTTCAGCTCCTACAATGAGCAGTTCTTC

abundance: few
v_gene: TRBV28
d_gene: .
j_gene: TRBJ1-2
CDR3aa: CASSLGAGGPNYGYTF
CDR3nt: TGTGCCAGCAGTTTAGGGGCGGGGGGGCCTAACTATGGCTACACCTTC

abundance: few
v_gene: TRBV2
d_gene: .
j_gene: TRBJ2-1
CDR3aa: CASGISRTYNEQFF
CDR3nt: TGTGCCAGCGGTATCTCTCGAACTTACAATGAGCAGTTCTTC

abundance: .
v_gene: TRBV18
d_gene: TRBD1
j_gene: TRBJ2-1
CDR3aa: CASSPRTGAQYTYNEQFF
CDR3nt: TGTGCCAGCTCACCACGGACAGGGGCACAATACACCTACAATGAGCAGTTCTTC

abundance: .
v_gene: TRBV7-8
d_gene: .
j_gene: TRBJ1-2
CDR3aa: CASSLVAGVGLGYTF
CDR3nt: TGTGCCAGCAGCTTAGTAGCCGGGGTGGGTTTGGGCTACACCTTC

abundance: few
v_gene: TRBV18
d_gene: .
j_gene: TRBJ2-1
CDR3aa: CASSPDTVRESSYNEQFF
CDR3nt: TGTGCCAGCTCACCAGATACGGTGCGGGAAAGCTCCTACAATGAGCAGTTCTTC

abundance: .
v_gene: TRBV19
d_gene: TRBD2
j_gene: TRBJ2-7
CDR3aa: CASSISGLAGGPRNEQYF
CDR3nt: TGTGCCAGTAGTATCTCAGGACTAGCGGGAGGGCCGAGGAACGAGCAGTACTTC

abundance: .
v_gene: TRBV27
d_gene: .
j_gene: TRBJ2-7
CDR3aa: CASSRSGLLYEQYF
CDR3nt: TGTGCCAGCAGCCGAAGCGGATTACTTTACGAGCAGTACTTC

abundance: .
v_gene: TRBV29-1
d_gene: .
j_gene: TRBJ2-6
CDR3aa: CSVEPRTASGANVLTF
CDR3nt: TGCAGCGTTGAACCCAGGACTGCCTCTGGGGCCAACGTCCTGACTTTC

abundance: .
v_gene: TRBV5-1
d_gene: TRBD1
j_gene: TRBJ1-2
CDR3aa: CASSSDRDSYGYTF
CDR3nt: TGCGCCAGCAGCTCGGACAGGGATTCGTATGGCTACACCTTC

abundance: few
v_gene: TRBV10-3
d_gene: .
j_gene: TRBJ2-1
CDR3aa: CATHSGSQTYNEQFF
CDR3nt: TGTGCCACCCATAGCGGAAGCCAGACCTACAATGAGCAGTTCTTC

abundance: few
v_gene: TRBV30
d_gene: TRBD2
j_gene: TRBJ2-1
CDR3aa: CAWSGTSPRGEQFF
CDR3nt: TGTGCCTGGAGTGGGACTAGCCCCAGGGGTGAGCAGTTCTTC

abundance: few
v_gene: TRBV9
d_gene: TRBD1
j_gene: TRBJ2-2
CDR3aa: CASSSQAGGSTGELFF
CDR3nt: TGTGCCAGCAGCTCCCAGGCAGGGGGATCTACCGGGGAGCTGTTTTTT

abundance: .
v_gene: TRBV9
d_gene: TRBD1
j_gene: TRBJ2-6
CDR3aa: CASSAGGGQGASGANVLTF
CDR3nt: TGTGCCAGCAGCGCGGGTGGGGGACAGGGGGCGTCTGGGGCCAACGTCCTGACTTTC

abundance: few
v_gene: TRBV6-5
d_gene: TRBD2
j_gene: TRBJ2-1
CDR3aa: CASSYGLAGGFEQFF
CDR3nt: TGTGCCAGCAGTTATGGTTTAGCGGGAGGTTTTGAGCAGTTCTTC

abundance: few
v_gene: TRBV4-3
d_gene: TRBD2
j_gene: TRBJ2-7
CDR3aa: CASSQGAGGRGRAYEQYF
CDR3nt: TGCGCCAGCAGCCAAGGTGCGGGGGGGAGGGGGCGAGCCTACGAGCAGTACTTC

abundance: .
v_gene: TRBV5-1
d_gene: TRBD1
j_gene: TRBJ1-1
CDR3aa: CASRVGTGLRSNTEAFF
CDR3nt: TGCGCCAGCAGAGTTGGGACAGGGCTTCGCTCGAACACTGAAGCTTTCTTT

abundance: .
v_gene: TRBV4-3
d_gene: .
j_gene: TRBJ1-1
CDR3aa: CASSQDTITGRASMNTEAFF
CDR3nt: TGCGCCAGCAGCCAAGATACAATAACAGGGAGAGCGTCCATGAACACTGAAGCTTTCTTT

abundance: few
v_gene: TRBV5-1
d_gene: TRBD1
j_gene: TRBJ2-7
CDR3aa: CASSPGQGVEQYF
CDR3nt: TGCGCCAGCAGCCCAGGACAGGGGGTGGAGCAGTACTTC

abundance: .
v_gene: TRBV19
d_gene: .
j_gene: TRBJ2-7
CDR3aa: CASSPQTEYEQYF
CDR3nt: TGTGCCAGTAGTCCTCAGACGGAGTACGAGCAGTACTTC

abundance: few
v_gene: TRBV12-5
d_gene: TRBD1
j_gene: TRBJ1-1
CDR3aa: CASGSSTGAGTEAFF
CDR3nt: TGTGCTAGTGGTTCGTCGACAGGGGCGGGGACTGAAGCTTTCTTT

abundance: .
v_gene: TRBV5-1
d_gene: TRBD1
j_gene: TRBJ2-7
CDR3aa: CASSATGTGVYEQYF
CDR3nt: TGCGCCAGCAGCGCGACCGGGACAGGGGTCTACGAGCAGTACTTC

abundance: few
v_gene: TRBV29-1
d_gene: .
j_gene: TRBJ2-7
CDR3aa: CSVGASPYEQYF
CDR3nt: TGCAGCGTTGGGGCTAGCCCCTACGAGCAGTACTTC

abundance: few
v_gene: TRBV28
d_gene: .
j_gene: TRBJ1-2
CDR3aa: CASSSGGAAGYGYTF
CDR3nt: TGTGCCAGCAGTTCCGGGGGGGCCGCGGGCTATGGCTACACCTTC